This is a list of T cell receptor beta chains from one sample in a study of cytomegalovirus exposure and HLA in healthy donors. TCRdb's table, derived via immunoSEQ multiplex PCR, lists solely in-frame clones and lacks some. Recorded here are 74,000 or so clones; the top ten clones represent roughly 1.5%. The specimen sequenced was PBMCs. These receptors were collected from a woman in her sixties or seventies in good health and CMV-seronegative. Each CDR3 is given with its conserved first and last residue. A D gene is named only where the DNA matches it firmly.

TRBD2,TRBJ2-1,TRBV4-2,TGTGCCAGCAGCCAAGGTACTAGCGGGTGGAATGAGCAGTTCTTC,CASSQGTSGWNEQFF
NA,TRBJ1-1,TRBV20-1,TGCAGTGCTAAAAGGGGAACTGAAGCTTTCTTT,CSAKRGTEAFF
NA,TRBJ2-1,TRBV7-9,TGTGCCAGCAGCTTCGAGGAGGAGGGTGAGCAGTTCTTC,CASSFEEEGEQFF
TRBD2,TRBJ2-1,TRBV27,TGTGCCAGCAACGCGGGAGTATGGTTAGGTGAGCAGTTCTTC,CASNAGVWLGEQFF
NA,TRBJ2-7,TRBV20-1,TGCAGTGGCCGACTAGACTACGAGCAGTACTTC,CSGRLDYEQYF
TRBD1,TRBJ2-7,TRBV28,TGCGCCAGCAGGGACAGTTCATTCTACGAGCAGTACTTC,CASRDSSFYEQYF
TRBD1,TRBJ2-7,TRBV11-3,TGTGCCAGCAGCTCCCGGGACAGGCACTCCTACGAGCAGTACTTC,CASSSRDRHSYEQYF
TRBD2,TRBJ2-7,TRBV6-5,TGTGCCAGCAGTTACTCGCGGGAGGGAACCTACGAGCAGTACTTC,CASSYSREGTYEQYF
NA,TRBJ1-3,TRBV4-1,TGCGCCAGCAGCCAATTTGGGCTCTCTGGAAACACCATATATTTT,CASSQFGLSGNTIYF
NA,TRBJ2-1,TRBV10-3,TGTGCCATCAGTGAGTCGGTTAGCGACCATCCCAATGAGCAGTTCTTC,CAISESVSDHPNEQFF
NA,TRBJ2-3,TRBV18,TGTGCCAGTTCTCCCAGTACGGGAGTAAAAGATACGCAGTATTTT,CASSPSTGVKDTQYF
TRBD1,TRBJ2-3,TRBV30,TGTGCCTGGAGCTTCCAACAGGGGGATACGCAGTATTTT,CAWSFQQGDTQYF
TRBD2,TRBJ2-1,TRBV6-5,TGTGCCAGCAGTTACTCTGGGGGAGGGGCTAATGAGCAGTTCTTC,CASSYSGGGANEQFF
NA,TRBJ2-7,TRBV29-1,TGCAGCGTTGGCACGGGAGCCCACGAGCAGTACTTC,CSVGTGAHEQYF
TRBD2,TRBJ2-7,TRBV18,TGTGCCAGCTCCCCCGGGACTAGCGTCTCCTACGAGCAGTACTTC,CASSPGTSVSYEQYF
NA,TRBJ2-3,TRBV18,TGTGCCAGCTCACCACGAGAGGGACTCAGCGATACAGATACGCAGTATTTT,CASSPREGLSDTDTQYF
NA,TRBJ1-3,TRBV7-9,TGTGCCAGCAGACGGCTGGAGGGCGACACCATATATTTT,CASRRLEGDTIYF
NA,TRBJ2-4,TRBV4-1,TGCGCCAGCAGCCAAGATGGAGGGGGACAGGCCAAAAACATTCAGTACTTC,CASSQDGGGQAKNIQYF
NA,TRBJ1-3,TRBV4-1,TGCGCCAGCAGCCGGTGGGGGGGTAGTACCAGCTACTCTGGAAACACCGTATATTTT,CASSRWGGSTSYSGNTVYF
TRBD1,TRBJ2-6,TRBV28,TGTGCCAGCAGACTCTCGGACAGGCCTCTCGGGGGGGCCAACGTCCTGACTTTC,CASRLSDRPLGGANVLTF
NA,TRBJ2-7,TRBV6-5,TGTGCCAGCAGAAATGGTCCCTACGAGCAGTACTTC,CASRNGPYEQYF
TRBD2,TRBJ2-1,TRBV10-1,TGCGCCAGCACCCAAGGGGCAGCGGGGAGTGAGCAGTTCTTC,CASTQGAAGSEQFF
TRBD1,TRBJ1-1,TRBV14,TGTGCCAGCAGCTTCCAGGGGGCCTACACTGAAGCTTTCTTT,CASSFQGAYTEAFF
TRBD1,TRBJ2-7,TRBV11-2,TGTGCCAGCAGCTTAGAGACAGGGGGCATCTACGAGCAGTACTTC,CASSLETGGIYEQYF
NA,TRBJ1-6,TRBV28,TGTGCCAGCAGTTTAATGGGGTCGACTAATAATTCACCCCTCCACTTT,CASSLMGSTNNSPLHF
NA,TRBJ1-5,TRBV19,TGTGCCAGTAGTATAGGTAGTGACAGCTATAGCAATCAGCCCCAGCATTTT,CASSIGSDSYSNQPQHF
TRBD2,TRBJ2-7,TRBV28,TGTGCCAGCAGCTCCTCGGGACTAGCGGGCTACGAGCAGTACTTC,CASSSSGLAGYEQYF
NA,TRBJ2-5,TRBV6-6,TGTGCCAGCAGTTCGGCCGGGCAAGAGACCCAGTACTTC,CASSSAGQETQYF
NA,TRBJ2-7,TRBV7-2,TGTGCCAGCAGCTTAGATCTGGTAGCGAAGCCCTACGAGCAGTACTTC,CASSLDLVAKPYEQYF
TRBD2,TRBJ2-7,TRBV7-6,TGTGCCAGCAGCCAAGGGCTAGCGGGGTACGAGCAGTACTTC,CASSQGLAGYEQYF
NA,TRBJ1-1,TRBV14,TGTGCCAGCAGCCGACGGACGGACATGAACACTGAAGCTTTCTTT,CASSRRTDMNTEAFF
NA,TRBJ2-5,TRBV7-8,TGTGCCAGCAGCCCCCTGAGGTCGGCCGAAGAGACCCAGTACTTC,CASSPLRSAEETQYF
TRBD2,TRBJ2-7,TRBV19,TGTGCCAGCAAAGCGGGAGCAAGACACGAGCAGTACTTC,CASKAGARHEQYF
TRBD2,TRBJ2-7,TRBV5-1,TGCGCCAGCAGACTTCACTTCCGGGACAGGTCGACTAGCGGGAATGAGCAGTACTTC,CASRLHFRDRSTSGNEQYF
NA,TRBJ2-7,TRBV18,TGTGCCAGCTCACCGGGAATAGCGGAAACCACCTACGAGCAGTACTTC,CASSPGIAETTYEQYF
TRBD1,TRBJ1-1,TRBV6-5,TGTGCCAGCAGCCTCCAGGGGGAGGCCGACACTGAAGCTTTCTTT,CASSLQGEADTEAFF
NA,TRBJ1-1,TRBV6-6,TGTGCCAGTCGGCCGCCGGGAGAGAACACTGAAGCTTTCTTT,CASRPPGENTEAFF
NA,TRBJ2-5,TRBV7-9,TGTGCCAGCGAAACCGGGGGTCAGTCGTACGTGACACAGTACTTC,CASETGGQSYVTQYF
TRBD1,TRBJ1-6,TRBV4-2,TGTGCCAGCAGCCAAGGACAGGGGGCATCACCCCTCCACTTT,CASSQGQGASPLHF
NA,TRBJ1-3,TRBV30,TGTGCCTGGAGCGGTAACTCTGGAAACACCATATATTTT,CAWSGNSGNTIYF
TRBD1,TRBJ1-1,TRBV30,TGTGCTTCCCGGACAGGGCGGAACACTGAAGCTTTCTTT,CASRTGRNTEAFF